The 17 T cell receptor beta chains reported below all come from one sample, sequenced in a study of OX40 agonist ivuxolimab in advanced cancers. Assay used: immunoSEQ multiplex PCR; TCRdb lists only in-frame clones, some missing. The sample has around 83,000 clones; more than 80% are singletons. The sample was CD4+ or CD8+ T cells sorted from blood, taken in a trial of the OX40 agonist ivuxolimab. These receptors all come from an adult with an advanced solid tumor such as melanoma, head and neck, liver or kidney cancer.

On this clone: The DNA is left out, because the CDR3 cannot be placed on it with certainty; the CDR3 is given as TCRdb lists it. V and J are TRBV10-1 and TRBJ1-5. CDR1 is WNHNN, CDR2 SYGVQD, per germline (reference sequence). The CDR3 totals 13 residues, both ends included. CDR3: CASSLERDQPQHF.

The V gene is TRBV7-2, the J gene TRBJ2-7; 11 nucleotides agree with TRBD2. Germline lookup yields CDR1 SGHTA and CDR2 FQGNSA. CDR3 length: 15 residues. The V gene end was trimmed by 5 bases and the J gene end by 7 bases; junction bases not matched to a gene: 10. Here the CDR3 DNA reads TGTGCCAGCAGCGTTAGCGGGAGGGTAGTACGTGAGCAGTACTTC. Amino acid sequence: CASSVSGRVVREQYF.

J is TRBJ1-1 and V is TRBV7-8; D may be TRBD1 (5 bases). CDR3 length equals 11 residues. Trimming took off 4 bases at V and 11 bases at J, with 11 bases between the two ends. Germline CDR1 reads SGHVS; CDR2 reads FQNEAQ. The CDR3 nucleotides read TGTGCCAGCAGCTGGGCAGGGAAGGCTTTCTTT. Its protein product is CASSWAGKAFF.

The chain couples TRBV2 to TRBJ2-4; TRBD2 matches 10 bases. Trimming at V came to 4 bases and at J to 3 bases, leaving 0 bases not matched to a gene. Germline CDR1 SNHLY, CDR2 FYNNEI. This CDR3 contains 14 residues. This CDR3 reads CASSGLAGKNIQYF. In nucleotides, the CDR3 is TGTGCCAGCAGTGGACTAGCGGGCAAAAACATTCAGTACTTC.

V gene TRBV6-4 combines with J gene TRBJ2-3; 7 bases fit TRBD2. This CDR3 has 13 amino acids. Losses at the gene ends were 4 bases for V and 6 bases for J; bases not matched to a gene: 4. Germline V lookup: CDR1 MRHNA, CDR2 SNTAGT. The CDR3 loop is CASSGQLADTQYF. In DNA, the CDR3 is TGTGCCAGCAGTGGACAACTAGCGGATACGCAGTATTTT.

V gene TRBV10-2 combines with J gene TRBJ2-3; D tentatively reads TRBD1 or TRBD2 (5 bases each). Germline CDR1 is WSHSY and CDR2 is SAAADI. The CDR3 length is 11 residues. CDR3 coding DNA: TGCGGATGGGGGTGGGCAGATACGCAGTATTTT. It codes for CGWGWADTQYF.

The chain employs TRBV15 and TRBJ2-1; TRBD1 agrees at 9 bases. Germline CDR1 LNHNV, CDR2 YYDKDF (reference sequence). The CDR3 consists of 14 residues. The V and J ends lost 5 bases and 6 bases, in that order; junction bases with no gene match: 5. The CDR3 DNA is TGTGCCACCAGCCGGGACAGGGCTTCCAATGAGCAGTTCTTC. This translates into CATSRDRASNEQFF.

The rearrangement uses TRBV27 and TRBJ1-5; possible D gene TRBD1, 6 bases. The CDR3 loop spans 15 amino acids. CDR1 MNHEY and CDR2 SMNVEV come from the germline V gene (reference sequence). Trimming removed 4 bases at V and 3 bases at J, with 13 bases between. DNA of the CDR3: TGTGCCAGCAGTTCATATACAGGGCCCAATCAGCCCCAGCATTTT. Translating gives CASSSYTGPNQPQHF.

This clone was seen just once. The rearrangement uses TRBV7-9 and TRBJ2-7; TRBD1 is a possible D gene (5 bases). CDR3 length: 12 residues. V was trimmed by 2 bases and J by 3 bases, leaving 5 bases between them. Germline V gene sequence: CDR1 SEHNR, CDR2 FQNEAQ (reference sequence). CDR3: CASSLQGYEQYF. The CDR3 coding sequence is TGTGCCAGCAGCTTACAGGGCTACGAGCAGTACTTC. The full variable domain, its missing parts supplied by reference TRBV7-9 and TRBJ2-7, is DTGVSQNPRHKITKRGQNVTFRCDPISEHNRLYWYRQTLGQGPEFLTYFQNEAQLEKSRLLSDRFSAERPKGSFSTLEIQRTEQGDSAMYLCASSLQGYEQYFGPGTRLTVT.

V gene TRBV2 combines with J gene TRBJ1-5, with 7 bases fitting TRBD1. The CDR3 is 13 amino acids. The germline V gene has CDR1 SNHLY and CDR2 FYNNEI. V lost 9 bases, J lost 3 bases, and 5 bases stayed unmatched. The CDR3 coding sequence is TGTGCCAGTAGGACAGGTCCCAATCAGCCCCAGCATTTT. Protein: CASRTGPNQPQHF.

The V call is TRBV7-9, the J call TRBJ2-1; a weak D match, TRBD1 (5 bases). Trimming removed 1 base from V and 8 bases from J, with 9 bases in between. The V gene's germline CDR1 is SEHNR and CDR2 FQNEAQ (reference sequence). This CDR3 is 13 amino acids long. CDR3 in amino acids: CASSLEGPHEQFF. CDR3 in DNA: TGTGCCAGCAGCTTAGAGGGGCCCCATGAGCAGTTCTTC.

This clone was seen once. The gene calls are TRBV19 and TRBJ2-7; 8 nucleotides agree with TRBD1. The V segment lost 5 bases and the J segment 12 bases; nucleotides outside the gene matches: 9. Germline CDR1 is LNHDA and CDR2 is SQIVND (reference sequence). This CDR3 comprises 12 residues. CDR3 protein: CASSLRQGITYF. In DNA, the CDR3 is TGTGCCAGTAGTCTTCGACAGGGGATTACGTACTTC.

This clone was seen just once. This rearrangement joins TRBV6-5 to TRBJ2-3; 8 bases map to TRBD1. CDR1 is MNHEY and CDR2 is SVGAGI in the germline V gene. The CDR3 sequence is 15 residues long. V lost 4 bases and J lost 3; bases outside the gene matches: 6. In DNA form, the CDR3 reads TGTGCCAGCAGTTCGGACAGGGTCCATACAGATACGCAGTATTTT. Its protein product is CASSSDRVHTDTQYF.

DNA for the CDR3: TGTGCCAGCAGCCAAGTCGGACAGTGGAGGAACCCATCCTACAATGAGCAGTTCTTC. Its protein is CASSQVGQWRNPSYNEQFF. The chain is built from TRBV14 and TRBJ2-1; D may be TRBD1 (6 bases). The CDR3 runs to 19 residues. The V gene lost 1 base and the J gene lost 1 base, with 20 bases spanning the gap. Germline CDR1 and CDR2: SGHDN and FVKESK.

V is TRBV27 and J is TRBJ2-6; no definite D call. The CDR3 loop spans 15 amino acids. CDR1 MNHEY and CDR2 SMNVEV come from the germline V gene (reference sequence). V was shortened by 2 bases and J by 2 bases, with 7 bases between the two germline ends. In DNA, the CDR3 is TGTGCCAGCAGTTTACGAAAAACTGGGGCCAACGTCCTGACTTTC. It specifies CASSLRKTGANVLTF. Based on the CDR3 plus reference TRBV27 and TRBJ2-6, the full variable domain is EAQVTQNPRYLITVTGKKLTVTCSQNMNHEYMSWYRQDPGLGLRQIYYSMNVEVTDKGDVPEGYKVSRKEKRNFPLILESPSPNQTSLYFCASSLRKTGANVLTFGAGSRLTVL.

The rearrangement uses TRBV18 and TRBJ1-4; no firm D call. Germline assignment: CDR1 KGHSH and CDR2 LQKENI. Trimming stripped 5 bases from V and 3 bases from J, with 10 bases between. CDR3 length: 14 amino acids. CDR3 residues: CASSSQASNEKLFF. Here the CDR3 DNA reads TGTGCCAGCTCATCCCAGGCTTCTAATGAAAAACTGTTTTTT.

The V call is TRBV19, the J call TRBJ1-5, with TRBD1 as a possible D gene (5 bases). This CDR3 region has 14 residues. Germline CDR1 is LNHDA and CDR2 is SQIVND (reference sequence). Trimming removed 2 bases at V and 9 bases at J, with 14 bases between. As DNA, the CDR3 is TGTGCCAGTAGTATATCAGGGCCCGGGGGGCCCCAGCATTTT. This translates into CASSISGPGGPQHF.